The 18 T cell receptor beta chains below were found in one sample sequenced in a study of early T cells in non-severe SARS-CoV-2 infection. Using its own MiXCR run on the 5' RACE reads, TCRdb lists one record per CDR3 protein. This sample carries 85,000 to 100,000 distinct CDR3 sequences, 11% of them seen once, and the ten largest clones take roughly 5%. Specimen: whole blood, collected at baseline. These TCRs come from an adult who was a healthcare worker with PCR-confirmed SARS-CoV-2 infection or an uninfected control (not recorded which).

This clonotype was seen repeatedly, ten times or more. The chain employs TRBV29-1 and TRBJ2-3; 8 bases map to TRBD2. Germline CDR1 reads SQVTM; CDR2 reads ANQGSEA. Trimming cost V 7 bases and J 1 base; bases outside gene matches: 10. This CDR3 has 15 amino acids. In nucleotides, the CDR3 is TGCAGCGCCTGCCAGCTAGCGGGTCGCACAGATACGCAGTATTTT. Translation: CSACQLAGRTDTQYF.

This clonotype was seen many times. The chain couples TRBV14 to TRBJ2-7, with TRBD1 matching 7 bases. Trimming removed 9 bases from V and 0 bases from J; junction bases left unmatched: 5. Looked up from germline, CDR1 is SGHDN and CDR2 is FVKESK. The CDR3 is 13 residues long. The DNA for the CDR3 is TGTGCCAGTAAGGGACAGAGCTCCTACGAGCAGTACTTC. Amino acids: CASKGQSSYEQYF.

This clonotype was detected a few times. One end of the junction does not line up with germline, which may come from a read error. This chain joins TRBV10-2 and TRBJ1-1; D gene uncertain. CDR3 length: 14 residues. Per germline, CDR1 WSHSY and CDR2 SAAADI. CDR3 protein: CASSESMGNTEAFF. The CDR3 DNA reads TGCGCCAGCAGTGAGTCGATGGGGAACACTGAAGCCTTCTTT.

This clonotype occurred many times. V and J are TRBV5-1 and TRBJ2-7; tentatively, D is TRBD2 (5 bases). The V and J ends lost 2 bases and 3 bases respectively, with 12 bases between them. The CDR3 is 14 amino acids. Germline V gene sequence: CDR1 SGHRS, CDR2 YFSETQ. CDR3 region: CASSFETGSYEQYF. As DNA, the CDR3 is TGCGCCAGCAGCTTTGAGACGGGAAGCTACGAGCAGTACTTC.

This clonotype was observed a few times. V and J are TRBV12-3 or TRBV12-4 and TRBJ1-5; no definite D call. The CDR3 has 13 residues. V was shortened by 0 bases and J by 6 bases, with 6 bases between the two germline ends. CDR3 sequence reads: CASSLADGQPQHF. The CDR3 DNA reads TGTGCCAGCAGTTTAGCAGATGGTCAGCCCCAGCATTTT.

The V and J genes are TRBV5-6 and TRBJ2-3; the D gene is possibly TRBD2 (5 bases). CDR1 and CDR2 from the germline V gene are SGHDT and YYEEEE. This CDR3 contains 16 residues. V lost 4 bases to trimming and J lost 2 bases, with 17 bases between them. The CDR3, as DNA: TGTGCCAGCAGCCTACTAGACACGTTAAACACAGATACGCAGTATTTT. It codes for CASSLLDTLNTDTQYF.

In its sample, this clonotype was seen many times. The CDR3 loop is CASSAPGLAGGRGQFF. The CDR3 DNA follows: TGTGCCAGCAGCGCACCAGGACTAGCGGGGGGCCGAGGGCAGTTCTTC. The chain joins TRBV7-2 to TRBJ2-1; 14 bases map to TRBD2. The V gene end was trimmed by 5 bases and the J gene end by 12 bases; junction bases not matched to a gene: 12. CDR1 is SGHTA, CDR2 FQGNSA, per germline. The CDR3 is 16 residues long.

J is TRBJ1-2 and V is TRBV30; 7 bases agree with TRBD1. In germline, CDR1 is GTSNPN, CDR2 SVGIG (reference sequence). This CDR3 has 13 amino acids. Losses at the gene ends were 0 bases for V and 3 bases for J; bases not matched to a gene: 1. This chain's CDR3 is CAWSVQGYYGYTF. DNA for the CDR3: TGTGCCTGGAGTGTACAGGGGTACTATGGCTACACCTTC. The full variable domain, in which reference TRBV30 and TRBJ1-2 provide the parts outside the CDR3, is SQTIHQWPATLVQPVGSPLSLECTVEGTSNPNLYWYRQAAGRGLQLLFYSVGIGQISSEVPQNLSASRPQDRQFILSSKKLLLSDSGFYLCAWSVQGYYGYTFGSGTRLTVV.

This chain connects TRBV10-3 to TRBJ2-3; D may be TRBD1 (6 bases). Trimming cost V 7 bases and J 0 bases, with 11 bases left between them. The germline V gene has CDR1 ENHRY and CDR2 SYGVKD. The CDR3 sequence is 14 residues long. The DNA of the CDR3 is TGTGCCATCAAGGACAGACTAAGCACAGATACGCAGTATTTT. Translating gives CAIKDRLSTDTQYF.

The gene calls are TRBV13 and TRBJ2-3; 10 bases align to TRBD2. V gave up 5 bases and J gave up 2 bases; unmatched junction bases: 7. Germline CDR1 PRHDT, CDR2 FYEKMQ (reference sequence). The CDR3 extends over 16 amino acids. For the CDR3, the DNA is TGTGCCAGCAGCGTTAGCGGGGGGCAAAACACAGATACGCAGTATTTT. The encoded protein is CASSVSGGQNTDTQYF.

On this clonotype: A read error may be the cause here, since a much bigger clone is one base away. J is TRBJ2-7 and V is TRBV19; D gene ambiguous. The CDR3 totals 15 residues. Trimming removed 7 bases at V and 0 bases at J, with 16 bases between. CDR1 LNHDA and CDR2 SQIVND come from the germline V gene (reference sequence). CDR3 in DNA: TGTGCCAGTACCTCTTCCCCGAACAGCTCCTACGAGCAGTACTTC. It yields the protein CASTSSPNSSYEQYF.

This clonotype was found a few times. The gene calls are TRBV5-1 and TRBJ2-7; TRBD2 agrees at 11 bases. The CDR3 has 16 amino acids. After removal of 3 bases from V and 3 bases from J, the junction contained 8 bases not matched to a gene. The V gene's germline CDR1 is SGHRS and CDR2 YFSETQ. CDR3 DNA sequence: TGCGCCAGCAGCTCTCTCCTAGCGGGGGGCAGCTACGAGCAGTACTTC. It yields the protein CASSSLLAGGSYEQYF.

This clonotype appeared many times. V and J are TRBV20-1 and TRBJ1-5, with TRBD1 matching 7 bases. V dropped 3 bases and J dropped 5; count of bases not matched to a gene: 10. The CDR3 has 15 amino acids. Germline CDR1 DFQATT, CDR2 SNEGSKA (reference sequence). The CDR3 is CSASPATGRDQPQHF. CDR3 coding DNA: TGCAGTGCTAGTCCCGCGACAGGGAGAGATCAGCCCCAGCATTTT.

The chain uses TRBV7-9 and TRBJ2-1; D is unresolved. CDR1 is SEHNR and CDR2 is FQNEAQ in the germline V gene (reference sequence). Trimming pared 5 bases from V and 6 bases from J, leaving 14 bases between. The CDR3 has 14 residues. The CDR3 DNA is TGTGCCAGCAGCCGGAGACTTGGCATCAATGAGCAGTTCTTC. This translates into CASSRRLGINEQFF.

This clonotype showed up many times. The chain couples TRBV7-8 to TRBJ2-6, with D unresolved. CDR1 SGHVS and CDR2 FQNEAQ come from the germline V gene. The germline V and J ends were trimmed by 2 bases and 0 bases, with 23 bases remaining between them. The CDR3 length is 21 residues. The CDR3 DNA follows: TGTGCCAGCAGCTTAAGAAGTATACTGACACTAACGCACTCTGGGGCCAACGTCCTGACTTTC. It yields the protein CASSLRSILTLTHSGANVLTF.

This clonotype appeared many times. This chain connects TRBV7-2 to TRBJ2-1; weak D call: TRBD2 (6 bases). The CDR3 runs 16 residues. Trimming removed 3 bases from V and 0 bases from J, with 12 bases in between. Germline V gene sequence: CDR1 SGHTA, CDR2 FQGNSA. CDR3 in DNA: TGTGCCAGCAGCTTCCTAGCGCTTATCTCCTACAATGAGCAGTTCTTC. This gives the protein CASSFLALISYNEQFF. The full variable domain, its missing parts supplied by reference TRBV7-2 and TRBJ2-1, is GAGVSQSPSNKVTEKGKDVELRCDPISGHTALYWYRQSLGQGLEFLIYFQGNSAPDKSGLPSDRFSAERTGGSVSTLTIQRTQQEDSAVYLCASSFLALISYNEQFFGPGTRLTVL.

This chain links TRBV6-5 with TRBJ1-2; D call uncertain. The CDR3 is made up of 15 amino acids. The germline CDR1 and CDR2 sequences are MNHEY and SVGAGI. Trimming removed 3 bases from V and 4 bases from J, with 15 bases in between. The CDR3 is CASSYSSNGVYGYTF. The CDR3, as DNA: TGTGCCAGCAGTTATTCCTCTAATGGGGTCTATGGCTACACCTTC.

In its sample, this clonotype was seen a few times. This sequence joins TRBV5-1 and TRBJ2-7, with no clear D. Looked up from germline, CDR1 is SGHRS and CDR2 is YFSETQ. Trimming took off 0 bases at V and 0 bases at J, with 10 bases between the two ends. The CDR3 sequence is 15 residues long. The CDR3 DNA reads TGCGCCAGCAGCTTGGGTCAGGTAAACTCCTACGAGCAGTACTTC. This gives the protein CASSLGQVNSYEQYF.